One sample yielded the 29 T cell receptor beta chains listed below, sequenced in a study of cytomegalovirus exposure and HLA in healthy donors. TCRdb's copy holds only in-frame clones and misses some; the assay was immunoSEQ multiplex PCR. This table holds approximately 190,000 clones, 84% found once. Sequencing was done on a sample of PBMCs. The receptors derive from a man between 18 and 35 years old in good health and CMV-seropositive.

This chain joins TRBV4-2 and TRBJ2-3, with a weak D call TRBD1 (6 bases). The V and J ends lost 4 bases and 1 base respectively, with 15 bases between them. CDR1 is LGHNA, CDR2 YNFKEQ, per germline. This CDR3 region has 16 residues. CDR3 region: CASSRKGELRTDTQYF. CDR3 nucleotides: TGTGCCAGCAGCCGGAAGGGGGAATTACGCACAGATACGCAGTATTTT.

This clone has only one observation. The chain carries TRBV19 and TRBJ1-1; 8 nucleotides match TRBD1. Germline assignment: CDR1 LNHDA and CDR2 SQIVND (reference sequence). The CDR3 totals 14 residues. Trimming took 5 bases from V and 1 from J; bases not matched to a gene: 3. As DNA, the CDR3 is TGTGCCAGTAGTGCGGACAGGGCGAACACTGAAGCTTTCTTT. This codes for CASSADRANTEAFF.

This clone showed up just once. The chain links TRBV25-1 to TRBJ1-3; 8 nucleotides match TRBD1. CDR3 length: 14 amino acids. The V gene's germline CDR1 is MGHDK and CDR2 SYGVNS. The ends lost 5 bases at V and 4 bases at J; junction bases unmatched: 4. For the CDR3, the DNA is TGTGCCAGCAGTCGGACAGGGTCCGGAAACACCATATATTTT. Translating gives CASSRTGSGNTIYF.

The V call is TRBV19, the J call TRBJ2-7, with TRBD1 identical over 8 bases. The germline V gene encodes CDR1 LNHDA and CDR2 SQIVND (reference sequence). CDR3 length: 15 residues. J gave up 2 bases and V 9 bases, and 12 bases lay outside the gene matches. CDR3 in DNA: TGTGCCAGCCCCCTAGGGGCAGGGGGCCCCTACGAGCAGTACTTC. Translation gives CASPLGAGGPYEQYF.

V gene TRBV9 combines with J gene TRBJ2-1; 8 bases line up with TRBD2. Germline CDR1 SGDLS, CDR2 YYNGEE. The ends lost 3 bases at V and 6 bases at J; junction bases unmatched: 17. This CDR3 is 18 amino acids long. CDR3 amino acids: CASSEGRLGPAGVNEQFF. The CDR3 DNA sequence: TGTGCCAGCAGCGAGGGAAGATTGGGGCCAGCGGGAGTCAATGAGCAGTTCTTC.

This clone was seen only once. This rearrangement joins TRBV2 to TRBJ2-3, with D possibly TRBD2 on 6 matching bases. The V end was cut by 4 bases, the J end by 5 bases, with 16 bases between. The germline CDR1 and CDR2 sequences are SNHLY and FYNNEI. The CDR3 is 15 residues long. The DNA for the CDR3 is TGTGCCAGCAGTGGACGGGAGTTTTGGCAAGATACGCAGTATTTT. Protein sequence: CASSGREFWQDTQYF.

The genes are TRBV19 and TRBJ2-5; 7 positions agree with TRBD2. Trimming removed 2 bases from V and 5 bases from J; junction bases left unmatched: 8. Germline V lookup: CDR1 LNHDA, CDR2 SQIVND (reference sequence). The CDR3 covers 15 residues. The chain's CDR3 is CASSIMGGSAETQYF. The CDR3 DNA sequence: TGTGCCAGTAGTATAATGGGCGGGAGCGCTGAGACCCAGTACTTC.

This clone was counted between two and nine times. The chain employs TRBV7-3 and TRBJ1-2, with D maybe TRBD1 (6 bases). CDR3 length: 13 residues. V lost 5 bases and J 6 bases, leaving 13 bases between the germline ends. The germline V gene has CDR1 SGHTA and CDR2 FQGTGA. The CDR3, as DNA: TGTGCCAGCAGCATGGACAGTAGAAATGGCTACACCTTC. Residues: CASSMDSRNGYTF. The variable domain in full, with the rest retrieved from reference TRBV7-3 and TRBJ1-2, is GAGVSQTPSNKVTEKGKYVELRCDPISGHTALYWYRQSLGQGPEFLIYFQGTGAADDSGLPNDRFFAVRPEGSVSTLKIQRTERGDSAVYLCASSMDSRNGYTFGSGTRLTVV.

The genes are TRBV29-1 and TRBJ1-2; TRBD1 is a possible D gene (5 bases). There are 13 residues in the CDR3. In germline, CDR1 is SQVTM, CDR2 ANQGSEA. Trimming stripped 4 bases from V and 1 base from J, with 10 bases between. The chain's CDR3 is CSVGQGLNYGYTF. The DNA for the CDR3 is TGCAGCGTTGGGCAGGGCCTTAACTATGGCTACACCTTC.

The chain carries TRBV29-1 and TRBJ2-3; 7 nucleotides line up with TRBD1. There are 12 residues in the CDR3. After removal of 4 bases from V and 4 bases from J, the junction contained 2 bases not matched to a gene. CDR1 and CDR2 from the germline V gene are SQVTM and ANQGSEA. In nucleotides, the CDR3 is TGCAGCGTTGGGACAGGCCCAGATACGCAGTATTTT. Residues: CSVGTGPDTQYF.

Comment on this clone: Relative to the germline gene, one junction end is altered; a read error may explain this. The genes are TRBV5-4 and TRBJ2-1; D perhaps matches TRBD2 (6 bases). Germline CDR1 SGHNT, CDR2 YYREEE (reference sequence). The CDR3 contains 12 residues. The chain's CDR3 is CASSPGSGRKIF. CDR3 coding DNA: TGTGCCAGCAGCCCGGGGTCAGGGAGGAAGATCTTC.

This rearrangement joins TRBV6-5 to TRBJ2-7; a weak D match, TRBD2 (5 bases). V dropped 2 bases and J dropped 7 bases, with 18 bases sitting between them. The CDR3 sequence is 15 residues long. The germline CDR1 and CDR2 sequences are MNHEY and SVGAGI. CDR3 DNA: TGTGCCAGCAGTTACCCGGCGGGCCCCAGTGTGGAGCAGTACTTC. It specifies CASSYPAGPSVEQYF.

In the case of this clone: Other nucleotide sequences from this sample produce the same CDR3. The CDR3 DNA sequence: TGTGCCAGCAGCTTAGGGACAGGACCCTACGAGCAGTACTTC. As protein: CASSLGTGPYEQYF. The chain carries TRBV7-9 and TRBJ2-7; 7 positions agree with TRBD1. J lost 2 bases, V lost 1 base, and 2 bases had no gene match. CDR3 length equals 14 residues. Germline values: CDR1 SEHNR, CDR2 FQNEAQ (reference sequence).

This chain connects TRBV28 to TRBJ1-2; D is undetermined. Trimming cost V 3 bases and J 6 bases, with 14 bases left between them. Germline lookup yields CDR1 MDHEN and CDR2 SYDVKM. This CDR3 is built from 14 residues. CDR3 region: CASSFGDRTDGYTF. The CDR3 DNA follows: TGTGCCAGCAGTTTCGGGGATAGGACGGATGGCTACACCTTC.

The V gene is TRBV4-3, the J gene TRBJ2-1; D might be TRBD2 (6 bases). Germline V lookup: CDR1 LGHNA, CDR2 YSLEER. V was shortened by 2 bases and J by 7 bases, with 15 bases between the two germline ends. This CDR3 contains 15 residues. As DNA, the CDR3 is TGCGCCAGCAGCCAAATCGGGAGAAGTTGGAATGAGCAGTTCTTC. It translates to CASSQIGRSWNEQFF.

This clone has only one observation. The chain is built from TRBV9 and TRBJ2-7; the match to TRBD2 covers 7 bases. Germline loops: CDR1 SGDLS, CDR2 YYNGEE. Trimming removed 0 bases from V and 2 bases from J; junction bases left unmatched: 5. The CDR3 sequence is 15 residues long. CDR3 DNA: TGTGCCAGCAGCGTAGGGCAGGCGGGGGCCTACGAGCAGTACTTC. Its protein is CASSVGQAGAYEQYF.

A single count supports this clone. J is TRBJ2-1 and V is TRBV9; no reliable D call. Germline CDR1 SGDLS, CDR2 YYNGEE. The V gene lost 0 bases and the J gene lost 0 bases, with 7 bases spanning the gap. This CDR3 spans 15 amino acids. CDR3 sequence (DNA): TGTGCCAGCAGCGTAGGGAGTAGCTCCTACAATGAGCAGTTCTTC. It encodes CASSVGSSSYNEQFF.

The J gene is TRBJ2-1, the V gene TRBV7-2; 8 positions agree with TRBD2. The length of the CDR3 is 15 residues. Germline V lookup: CDR1 SGHTA, CDR2 FQGNSA. The V and J ends lost 5 bases and 6 bases, in that order; junction bases with no gene match: 9. The CDR3 protein is CASSLNAGTSNEQFF. The CDR3 region has the DNA TGTGCCAGCAGCCTGAATGCCGGGACTAGCAATGAGCAGTTCTTC.

The chain recombines TRBV30 with TRBJ2-4; tentative D call: TRBD1 (6 bases). Trimming stripped 0 bases from V and 2 bases from J, with 11 bases between. CDR3 size: 15 residues. CDR1 and CDR2 from the germline V gene are GTSNPN and SVGIG (reference sequence). CDR3 DNA: TGTGCCTGGAGTGTAATGGGGGCGACCAAAAACATTCAGTACTTC. Amino acid sequence: CAWSVMGATKNIQYF.

This chain joins TRBV7-6 and TRBJ2-3; 11 bases fit TRBD2. CDR1 and CDR2 from the germline V gene are SGHVS and FNYEAQ. The CDR3 covers 16 residues. V lost 5 bases and J lost 1; bases outside the gene matches: 5. The chain's CDR3 is CASSPLAGGRTDTQYF. The CDR3 nucleotides read TGTGCCAGCAGCCCCCTAGCGGGAGGACGCACAGATACGCAGTATTTT.

The chain is built from TRBV7-8 and TRBJ2-7, with 9 bases that match TRBD1. CDR3 length: 14 amino acids. V shed 0 bases, J shed 6 bases, and the junction held 3 bases outside the gene matches. Germline assignment: CDR1 SGHVS and CDR2 FQNEAQ. CDR3 loop: CASSLAGTGTEQYF. The CDR3 coding sequence is TGTGCCAGCAGCTTAGCTGGGACAGGGACCGAGCAGTACTTC.

The chain employs TRBV6-5 and TRBJ2-3, with 9 bases fitting TRBD2. CDR3 length: 15 residues. In germline, CDR1 is MNHEY, CDR2 SVGAGI. Losses at the gene ends were 2 bases for V and 1 base for J; bases not matched to a gene: 1. CDR3 region: CASSYLAGRTDTQYF. The CDR3 DNA follows: TGTGCCAGCAGTTACCTAGCGGGACGCACAGATACGCAGTATTTT.

The V gene is TRBV5-1, the J gene TRBJ1-1; TRBD1 agrees at 8 bases. The CDR3 consists of 15 residues. Trimming cost V 4 bases and J 0 bases; bases outside gene matches: 5. Germline lookup yields CDR1 SGHRS and CDR2 YFSETQ. CDR3 residues: CASSLATGVNTEAFF. The CDR3 coding sequence is TGCGCCAGCAGCCTAGCGACAGGGGTGAACACTGAAGCTTTCTTT.

This chain connects TRBV5-1 to TRBJ1-5; tentative D call: TRBD1 (5 bases). The CDR3 runs 13 residues. V shed 0 bases and J shed 5 bases, with 6 bases lying between them. In germline, CDR1 is SGHRS, CDR2 YFSETQ. The chain's CDR3 is CASSLEGYQPQHF. DNA for the CDR3: TGCGCCAGCAGCTTGGAGGGGTATCAGCCCCAGCATTTT.

The V call is TRBV19, the J call TRBJ2-3; 14 nucleotides agree with TRBD2. The length of the CDR3 is 17 residues. The germline V gene has CDR1 LNHDA and CDR2 SQIVND (reference sequence). With 3 bases clipped from V and 4 bases from J, the junction kept 6 bases outside the gene matches. In DNA, the CDR3 is TGTGCCAGTAGTATCGGGACTAGCGGGAGTCGGGCAGATACGCAGTATTTT. It yields the protein CASSIGTSGSRADTQYF.

The V gene is TRBV28, the J gene TRBJ2-7; 9 nucleotides line up with TRBD1. CDR1 and CDR2 from the germline V gene are MDHEN and SYDVKM. The CDR3 totals 14 residues. V was clipped by 6 bases and J by 2 bases; unmatched bases: 5. This chain's CDR3 is CASRTGTGTYEQYF. CDR3 nucleotides: TGTGCCAGCAGAACCGGGACAGGGACCTACGAGCAGTACTTC. Supplemented by reference TRBV28 and TRBJ2-7, the full variable domain reads DVKVTQSSRYLVKRTGEKVFLECVQDMDHENMFWYRQDPGLGLRLIYFSYDVKMKEKGDIPEGYSVSREKKERFSLILESASTNQTSMYLCASRTGTGTYEQYFGPGTRLTVT.

This chain uses TRBV20-1 with TRBJ2-5; a possible D gene is TRBD1 (5 bases). V lost 5 bases and J 7 bases, leaving 11 bases between the germline ends. The CDR3 length is 11 residues. Germline CDR1 and CDR2: DFQATT and SNEGSKA (reference sequence). The CDR3 here is CSAPGIGTQYF. DNA of the CDR3: TGCAGTGCTCCAGGGATCGGGACCCAGTACTTC.

The chain is built from TRBV6-4 and TRBJ1-1; no reliable D call. Germline CDR1 and CDR2: MRHNA and SNTAGT. V lost 10 bases and J 0 bases, leaving 3 bases between the germline ends. This CDR3 has 10 amino acids. CDR3 sequence: CAIMNTEAFF. The DNA for the CDR3 is TGTGCCATAATGAACACTGAAGCTTTCTTT.

V is TRBV6-4 and J is TRBJ2-3, with 7 bases identical to TRBD2. Germline loops: CDR1 MRHNA, CDR2 SNTAGT. The CDR3 consists of 15 residues. The junction had 6 bases not matched to a gene; V was cut back by 4 bases and J by 2 bases. The CDR3 nucleotides are TGTGCCAGCAGTGCACGGGCGGGAGTCACAGATACGCAGTATTTT. Translating gives CASSARAGVTDTQYF.